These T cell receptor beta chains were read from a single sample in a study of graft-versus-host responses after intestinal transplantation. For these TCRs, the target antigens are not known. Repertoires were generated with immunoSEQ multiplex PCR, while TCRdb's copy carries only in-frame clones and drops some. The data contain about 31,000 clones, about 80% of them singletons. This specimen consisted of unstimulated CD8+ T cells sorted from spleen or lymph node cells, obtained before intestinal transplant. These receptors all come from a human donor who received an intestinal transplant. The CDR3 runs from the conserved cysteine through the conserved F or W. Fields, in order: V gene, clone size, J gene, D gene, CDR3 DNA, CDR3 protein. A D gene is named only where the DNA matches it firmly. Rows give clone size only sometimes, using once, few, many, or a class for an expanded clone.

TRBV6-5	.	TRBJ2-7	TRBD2	TGTGCCAGCAGGGGGGGGTTCTACGAGCAGTACTTC	CASRGGFYEQYF
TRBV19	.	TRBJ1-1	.	TGTGCCAGTAGTTACCGGGAGCGTGAAGCTTTCTTT	CASSYREREAFF
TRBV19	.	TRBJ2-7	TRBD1	TGTGCCAGTAGTATGACAGGGTTTCCAGACGAGCAGTACTTC	CASSMTGFPDEQYF
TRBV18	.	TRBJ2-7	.	TGTGCCAGCTCACTTACTAATTACGAGCAGTACTTC	CASSLTNYEQYF
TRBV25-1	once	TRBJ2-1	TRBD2	TGTGCCAGCAGTGCCTGGACTAGCGGGAGGGACAATGAGCAGTTCTTC	CASSAWTSGRDNEQFF
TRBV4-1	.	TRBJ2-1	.	TGCGCCAGCAGTCCTACGACAGAGTACAATGAGCAGTTCTTC	CASSPTTEYNEQFF
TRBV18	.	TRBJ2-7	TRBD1	TGTGCCAGCTCCCCCGGGACAGCTTACGAGCAGTACTTC	CASSPGTAYEQYF
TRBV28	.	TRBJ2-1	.	TGTGCCACCCTATCGGTGAGCTCCTACAATGAGCAGTTCTTC	CATLSVSSYNEQFF
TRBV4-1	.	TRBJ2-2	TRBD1	TGCGCCAGCAGCCAAAAGCCCGGGACAGGGAGTGGGGCCGGGGAGCTGTTTTTT	CASSQKPGTGSGAGELFF
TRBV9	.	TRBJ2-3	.	TGTGCCAGCAGCGTAGAACGGTGGGGGGGGCCATCTAGCACAGATACGCAGTATTTT	CASSVERWGGPSSTDTQYF
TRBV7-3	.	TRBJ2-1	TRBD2	TGTGCCAGCAGCCTGATTCCGGGACTAGCGGGACCCTACAATGAGCAGTTCTTC	CASSLIPGLAGPYNEQFF
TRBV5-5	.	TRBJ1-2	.	TGTGCCAGCAGCTTGCCCGGGGGGGACTGGTACTATGGCTACACCTTC	CASSLPGGDWYYGYTF
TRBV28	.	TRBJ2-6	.	TGTGCCAGCAGTCAGGGACTTAAACGCTCTGGGGCCAACGTCCTGACTTTC	CASSQGLKRSGANVLTF
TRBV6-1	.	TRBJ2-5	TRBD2	TGTGCCAGCAGTGCCTCGGGACTAGCGGGGAAAGAGACCCAGTACTTC	CASSASGLAGKETQYF
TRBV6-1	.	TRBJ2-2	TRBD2	TGTGCCAGCAGTGAACTAGCGGGAGGACTCGAGGGCACCGGGGAGCTGTTTTTT	CASSELAGGLEGTGELFF
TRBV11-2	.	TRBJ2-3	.	TGTGCCAGCAGCTTAGGGCTAGGAGATACGCAGTATTTT	CASSLGLGDTQYF
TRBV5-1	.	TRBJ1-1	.	TGCGCCAGCAGGCTGCCGGGGGCGGGGGGGTTGAACACTGAAGCTTTCTTT	CASRLPGAGGLNTEAFF
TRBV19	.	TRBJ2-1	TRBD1	TGTGCCAGTAGTATAGATACAGACAGGGGCGTTAACAATGAGCAGTTCTTC	CASSIDTDRGVNNEQFF
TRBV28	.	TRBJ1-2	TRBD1	TGTGCCAGTCTTGGACAGGGAGTGGATGGCTACACCTTC	CASLGQGVDGYTF
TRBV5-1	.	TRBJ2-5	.	TGCGCCAGCAGCTTTATTCAAGGGGGACCCGGGGAGACCCAGTACTTC	CASSFIQGGPGETQYF
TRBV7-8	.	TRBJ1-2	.	TGTGCCAGCAGCCCCTCCTCAGTTGTGGTGCATGGCTACACCTTC	CASSPSSVVVHGYTF
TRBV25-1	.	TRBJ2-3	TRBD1	TGTGCCAGCAGTGAAGGACAGGGCCTGTATTTT	CASSEGQGLYF
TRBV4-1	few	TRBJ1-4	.	TGCGCCAGCAGCCAAGAGCATGGGGGGGGCGATGAAAAACTGTTTTTT	CASSQEHGGGDEKLFF
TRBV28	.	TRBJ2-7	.	TGTGCCAGCAGTTTTAGGGGAATATACGAGCAGTACTTC	CASSFRGIYEQYF
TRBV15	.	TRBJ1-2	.	TGTGCCACCAGCGGGAGAACAGGGCCCTGGGATGGCTACACCTTC	CATSGRTGPWDGYTF
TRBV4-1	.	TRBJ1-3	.	TGCGCCAGCAGCCAGGGGACACCTGGAAACACCATATATTTT	CASSQGTPGNTIYF
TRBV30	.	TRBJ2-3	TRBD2	TGTGCCTGGAATAGCGGGGGTCCAGATACGCAGTATTTT	CAWNSGGPDTQYF
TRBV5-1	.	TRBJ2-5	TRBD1	TGCGCCAGCTTTACAGGGGGAGGAGAGACCCAGTACTTC	CASFTGGGETQYF
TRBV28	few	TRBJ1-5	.	TGTGCCAGCAGTCCTCGAACAGGGCGGGTTCAGCCCCAGCATTTT	CASSPRTGRVQPQHF
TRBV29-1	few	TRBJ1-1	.	TGCAGCGTTGAGCCCGGTGAAGCTTTCTTT	CSVEPGEAFF
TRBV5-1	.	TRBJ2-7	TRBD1	TGCGCCAGCAGCCAAAGGGACAGGGCCCTCGAGCAGTACTTC	CASSQRDRALEQYF
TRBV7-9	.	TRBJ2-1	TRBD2	TGTGCCAGCAGCTCCCCTATAAGGGAGGGCCGGGGGTCCTACAATGAGCAGTTCTTC	CASSSPIREGRGSYNEQFF
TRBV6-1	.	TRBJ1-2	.	TGTGCCAGCAGTGGATTACAGGAACGGTTAGGCTATGGCTACACCTTC	CASSGLQERLGYGYTF
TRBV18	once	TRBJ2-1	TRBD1	TGTGCCAGCTCACCAAAGTGGACAGGGGCGGATCAATACAATGAGCAGTTCTTC	CASSPKWTGADQYNEQFF
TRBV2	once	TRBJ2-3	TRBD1	TGTGCCAGCAGTTCCGGGACAGGGTCTGCAGATACGCAGTATTTT	CASSSGTGSADTQYF
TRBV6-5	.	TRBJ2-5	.	TGTGCCAGCAGGTGGCCGTTTGAAGAGACCCAGTACTTC	CASRWPFEETQYF
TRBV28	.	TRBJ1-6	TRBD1	TGTGCCAGCAGTTTCCAATGGACAGGGGTCTATAATTCACCCCTCCACTTT	CASSFQWTGVYNSPLHF
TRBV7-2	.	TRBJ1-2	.	TGTGCCAGCAGCTTAGATGGGCTCGCTAACTATGGCTACACCTTC	CASSLDGLANYGYTF
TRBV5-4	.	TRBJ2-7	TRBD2	TGTGCCAGCAGCCCCGGACTAGCGGGGTCCTCCTACGAGCAGTACTTC	CASSPGLAGSSYEQYF
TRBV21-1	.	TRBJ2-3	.	TGTGCCAGCAGCATAACTAGCGGGAGGGCCTCGATCGGCACAGATACGCAGTATTTT	CASSITSGRASIGTDTQYF
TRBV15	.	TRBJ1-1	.	TGTGCCACCAGCAGAGACGCGCTCCGAGGAGGCACTGAAGCTTTCTTT	CATSRDALRGGTEAFF